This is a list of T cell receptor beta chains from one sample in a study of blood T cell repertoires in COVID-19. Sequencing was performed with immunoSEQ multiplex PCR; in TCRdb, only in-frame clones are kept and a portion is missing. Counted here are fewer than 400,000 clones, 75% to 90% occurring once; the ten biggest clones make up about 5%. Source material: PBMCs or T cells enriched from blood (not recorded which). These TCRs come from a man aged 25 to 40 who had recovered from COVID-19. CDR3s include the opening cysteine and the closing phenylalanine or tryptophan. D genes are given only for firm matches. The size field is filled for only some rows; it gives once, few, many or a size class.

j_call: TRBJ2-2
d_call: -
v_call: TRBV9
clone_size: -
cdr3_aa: CASSVRTENTGELFF
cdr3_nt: TGTGCCAGCAGCGTAAGGACAGAGAACACCGGGGAGCTGTTTTTT

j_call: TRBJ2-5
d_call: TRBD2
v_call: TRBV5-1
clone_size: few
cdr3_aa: CASRPSGTHRETQYF
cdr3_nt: TGCGCCAGCAGACCCAGCGGGACCCACAGGGAGACCCAGTACTTC

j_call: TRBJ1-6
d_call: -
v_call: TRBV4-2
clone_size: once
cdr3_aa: CASSQVENGSPLHF
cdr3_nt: TGTGCCAGCAGCCAAGTTGAGAATGGTTCACCCCTCCACTTT

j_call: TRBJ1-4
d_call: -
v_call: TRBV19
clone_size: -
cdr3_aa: CASSIPRWGQRDEKLFF
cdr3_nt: TGTGCCAGTAGTATCCCGCGGTGGGGGCAGAGAGATGAAAAACTGTTTTTT

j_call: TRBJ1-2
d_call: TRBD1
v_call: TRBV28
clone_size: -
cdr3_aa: CASSLTGIGYGYTF
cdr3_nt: TGTGCCAGCAGTTTGACAGGGATCGGCTATGGCTACACCTTC

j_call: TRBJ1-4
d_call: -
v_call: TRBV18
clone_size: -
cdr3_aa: CASSPASQGSGEKLFF
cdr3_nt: TGTGCCAGCTCACCAGCCTCACAGGGATCTGGGGAAAAACTGTTTTTT

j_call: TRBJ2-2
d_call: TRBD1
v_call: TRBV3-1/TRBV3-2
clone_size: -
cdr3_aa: CASSRTGDTGELFF
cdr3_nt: TGTGCCAGCAGCCGGACAGGGGACACCGGGGAGCTGTTTTTT

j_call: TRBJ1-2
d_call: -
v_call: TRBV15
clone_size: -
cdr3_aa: CATSPRREGGPYGYTF
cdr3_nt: TGTGCCACCAGCCCAAGGAGGGAAGGAGGGCCGTATGGCTACACCTTC

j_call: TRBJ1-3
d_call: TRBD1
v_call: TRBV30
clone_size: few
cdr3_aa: CAWSSDRGQGNTIYF
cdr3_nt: TGTGCCTGGAGCTCTGACAGGGGGCAAGGAAACACCATATATTTT

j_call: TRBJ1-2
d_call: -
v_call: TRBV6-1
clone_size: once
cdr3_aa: CASSEANRYYGYTF
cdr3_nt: TGTGCCAGCAGTGAAGCAAACAGGTACTATGGCTACACCTTC

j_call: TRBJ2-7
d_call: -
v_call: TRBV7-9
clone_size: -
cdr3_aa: CASSSTGYEQYF
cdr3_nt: TGTGCCAGCAGCTCTACAGGGTACGAGCAGTACTTC

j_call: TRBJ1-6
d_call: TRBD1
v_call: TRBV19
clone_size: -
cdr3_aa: CASSGTGNNSPLHF
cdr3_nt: TGTGCCAGTAGTGGGACAGGGAATAATTCACCCCTCCACTTT

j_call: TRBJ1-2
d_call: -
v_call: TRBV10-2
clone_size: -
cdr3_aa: CASSSTLYYGYTF
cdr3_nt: TGCGCCAGCAGTTCGACACTCTACTATGGCTACACCTTC

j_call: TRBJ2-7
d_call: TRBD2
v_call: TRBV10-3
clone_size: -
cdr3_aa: CAISQLTSGLYEQYF
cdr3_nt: TGTGCCATCAGTCAACTGACTAGCGGCTTATACGAGCAGTACTTC

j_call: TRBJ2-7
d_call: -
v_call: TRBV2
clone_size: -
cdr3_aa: CASNSGYEQYF
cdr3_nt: TGTGCCAGCAATTCAGGCTACGAGCAGTACTTC

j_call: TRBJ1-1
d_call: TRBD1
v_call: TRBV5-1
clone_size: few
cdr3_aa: CASAPGTRGHEAFF
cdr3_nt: TGCGCCAGCGCCCCCGGGACCAGGGGGCATGAAGCTTTCTTT

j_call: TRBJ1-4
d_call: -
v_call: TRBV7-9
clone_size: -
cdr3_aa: CASSLGAATNEKLFF
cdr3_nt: TGTGCCAGCAGCTTAGGAGCCGCAACTAATGAAAAACTGTTTTTT

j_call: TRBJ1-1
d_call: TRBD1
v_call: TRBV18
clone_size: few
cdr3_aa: CASSPDRGWTEAFF
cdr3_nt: TGTGCCAGCTCACCAGACAGGGGCTGGACTGAAGCTTTCTTT

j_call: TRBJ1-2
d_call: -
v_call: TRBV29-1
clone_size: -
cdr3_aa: CSVVEGEDYGYTF
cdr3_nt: TGCAGCGTTGTGGAGGGCGAGGACTATGGCTACACCTTC

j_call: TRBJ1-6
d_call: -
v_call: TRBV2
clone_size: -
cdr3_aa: CASRYTGNSPLHF
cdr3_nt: TGTGCCAGCAGGTATACTGGTAATTCACCCCTCCACTTT

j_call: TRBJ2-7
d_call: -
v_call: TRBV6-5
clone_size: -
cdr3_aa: CASRSKSWGAYEQYF
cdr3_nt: TGTGCCAGCAGATCCAAATCCTGGGGGGCCTACGAGCAGTACTTC

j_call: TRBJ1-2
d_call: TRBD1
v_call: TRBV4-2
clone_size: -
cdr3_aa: CASSHTGQALGYTF
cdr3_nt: TGTGCCAGCAGCCACACCGGACAGGCTCTGGGCTACACCTTC

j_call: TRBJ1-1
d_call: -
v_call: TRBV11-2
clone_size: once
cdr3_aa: CASSFDRTEAFF
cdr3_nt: TGTGCCAGCAGCTTCGACAGGACTGAAGCTTTCTTT

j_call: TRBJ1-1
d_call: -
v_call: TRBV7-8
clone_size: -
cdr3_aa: CASSLYGGSEAFF
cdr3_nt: TGTGCCAGCAGCTTGTATGGCGGGTCTGAAGCTTTCTTT

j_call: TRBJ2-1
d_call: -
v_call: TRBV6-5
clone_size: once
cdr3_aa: CASSSTGTFKNEQFF
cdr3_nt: TGTGCCAGCAGTTCCACCGGGACTTTCAAGAATGAGCAGTTCTTC

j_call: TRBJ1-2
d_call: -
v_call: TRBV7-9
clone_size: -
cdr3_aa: CASSSGGTGYGYTF
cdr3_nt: TGTGCCAGCAGCTCCGGGGGAACGGGATATGGCTACACCTTC

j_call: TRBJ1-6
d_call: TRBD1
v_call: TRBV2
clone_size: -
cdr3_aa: CASWRRDRRDSPLHF
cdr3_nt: TGTGCCAGCTGGAGACGGGACAGGAGGGATTCACCCCTCCACTTT

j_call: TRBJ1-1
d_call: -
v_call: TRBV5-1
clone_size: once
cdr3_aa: CASSLGSGNTEAFF
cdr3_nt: TGCGCCAGCAGCTTGGGCAGTGGGAACACTGAAGCTTTCTTT

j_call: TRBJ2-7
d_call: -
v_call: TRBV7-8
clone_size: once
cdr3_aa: CASSLGRGWGEQYF
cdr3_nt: TGTGCCAGCAGCTTAGGGCGGGGATGGGGGGAGCAGTACTTC

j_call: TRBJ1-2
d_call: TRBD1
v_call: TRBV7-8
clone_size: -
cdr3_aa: CASSFGTGPYGYTF
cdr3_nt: TGTGCCAGCAGCTTCGGGACAGGCCCCTATGGCTACACCTTC

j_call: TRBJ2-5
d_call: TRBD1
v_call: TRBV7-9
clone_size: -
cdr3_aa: CASRRQGPQETQYF
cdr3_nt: TGTGCCAGCAGGCGACAGGGGCCCCAAGAGACCCAGTACTTC

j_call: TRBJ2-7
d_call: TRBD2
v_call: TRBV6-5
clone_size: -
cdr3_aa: CASSYERGQNTYEQYF
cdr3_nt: TGTGCCAGCAGTTACGAGCGGGGGCAAAACACCTACGAGCAGTACTTC

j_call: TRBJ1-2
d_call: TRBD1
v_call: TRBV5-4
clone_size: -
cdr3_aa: CASSSPGQIFGYTF
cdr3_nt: TGTGCCAGCAGCTCCCCGGGACAGATCTTTGGTTACACCTTC

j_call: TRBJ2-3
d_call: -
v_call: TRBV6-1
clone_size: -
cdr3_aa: CASSEVGGGATDTQYF
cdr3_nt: TGTGCCAGCAGTGAAGTAGGTGGGGGGGCCACAGATACGCAGTATTTT

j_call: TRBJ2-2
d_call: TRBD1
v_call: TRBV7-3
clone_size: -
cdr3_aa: CASSRQGRTGELFF
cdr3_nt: TGTGCCAGCAGCCGACAGGGCAGGACCGGGGAGCTGTTTTTT

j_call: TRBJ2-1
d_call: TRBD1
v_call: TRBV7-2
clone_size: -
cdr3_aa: CASSLDRGVSNEQFF
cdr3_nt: TGTGCCAGCAGCTTAGACAGGGGGGTGTCCAATGAGCAGTTCTTC

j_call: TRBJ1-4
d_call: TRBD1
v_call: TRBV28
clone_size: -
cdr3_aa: CASSLAPTGGDFEKLFF
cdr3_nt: TGTGCCAGCAGTTTGGCCCCCACAGGGGGCGATTTCGAAAAACTGTTTTTT

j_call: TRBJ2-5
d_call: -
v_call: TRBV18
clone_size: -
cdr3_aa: CASSPPSRGGETQYF
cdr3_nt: TGTGCCAGCTCACCACCAAGCAGGGGTGGGGAGACCCAGTACTTC

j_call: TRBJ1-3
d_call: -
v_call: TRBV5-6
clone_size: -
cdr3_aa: CASSAMGLGNTIYF
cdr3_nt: TGTGCCAGCAGCGCAATGGGGCTCGGAAACACCATATATTTT

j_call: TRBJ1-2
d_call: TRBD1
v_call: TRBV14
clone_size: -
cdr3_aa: CASSLRQGEDYGYTF
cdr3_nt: TGTGCCAGCAGCCTTCGACAGGGGGAAGACTATGGCTACACCTTC

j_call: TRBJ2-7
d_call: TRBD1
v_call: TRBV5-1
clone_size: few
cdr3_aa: CASREATGTGFVEQYF
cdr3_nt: TGCGCCAGCAGGGAGGCGACCGGGACAGGATTCGTCGAGCAGTACTTC

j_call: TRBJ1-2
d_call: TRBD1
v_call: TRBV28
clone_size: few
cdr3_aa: CASSWGQGADGYTF
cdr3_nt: TGTGCCAGCAGTTGGGGACAGGGGGCAGATGGCTACACCTTC

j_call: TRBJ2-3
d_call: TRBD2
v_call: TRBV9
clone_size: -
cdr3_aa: CASSVVSGGTDTQYF
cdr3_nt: TGTGCCAGCAGCGTAGTTAGCGGGGGCACAGATACGCAGTATTTT

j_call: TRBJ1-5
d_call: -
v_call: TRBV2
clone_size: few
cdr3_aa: CASTGEDTDQPQHF
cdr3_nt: TGTGCCAGCACGGGTGAGGACACCGATCAGCCCCAGCATTTT

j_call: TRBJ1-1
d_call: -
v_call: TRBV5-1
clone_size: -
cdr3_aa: CASSLDPNTEAFF
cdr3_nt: TGCGCCAGCAGCTTGGATCCTAACACTGAAGCTTTCTTT

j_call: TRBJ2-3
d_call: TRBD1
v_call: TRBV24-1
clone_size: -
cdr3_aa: CATSDPRQGEDTQYF
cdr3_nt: TGTGCCACCAGTGATCCCCGCCAGGGGGAAGATACGCAGTATTTT

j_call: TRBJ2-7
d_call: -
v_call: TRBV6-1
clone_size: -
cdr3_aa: CASSEASTGAYEQYF
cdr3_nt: TGTGCCAGCAGTGAAGCGTCAACGGGAGCCTACGAGCAGTACTTC

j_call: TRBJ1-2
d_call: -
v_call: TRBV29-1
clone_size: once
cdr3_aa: CSVEEDEGVYGYTF
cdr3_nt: TGCAGCGTTGAAGAAGATGAGGGGGTCTATGGCTACACCTTC

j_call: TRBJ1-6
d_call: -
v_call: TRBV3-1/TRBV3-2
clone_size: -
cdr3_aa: CASSQTAYNSPLHF
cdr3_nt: TGTGCCAGCAGCCAAACAGCCTATAATTCACCCCTCCACTTT

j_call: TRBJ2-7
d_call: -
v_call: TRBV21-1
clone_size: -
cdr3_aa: CASSKPSTTSGDEQYF
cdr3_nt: TGTGCCAGCAGCAAACCAAGTACAACTAGCGGGGACGAGCAGTACTTC

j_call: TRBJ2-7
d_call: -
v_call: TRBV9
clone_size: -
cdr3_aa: CASSVAVGVSYEQYF
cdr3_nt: TGTGCCAGCAGCGTAGCGGTAGGAGTTTCCTACGAGCAGTACTTC

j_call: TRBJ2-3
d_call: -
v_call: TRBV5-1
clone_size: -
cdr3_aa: CASSVEGSDTQYF
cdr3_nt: TGCGCCAGCAGCGTCGAGGGATCGGATACGCAGTATTTT

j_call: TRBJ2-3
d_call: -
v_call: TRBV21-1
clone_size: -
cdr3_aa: CASSNRASGGALLYF
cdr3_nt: TGTGCCAGCAGCAATAGGGCTAGCGGGGGGGCCTTGTTGTATTTT